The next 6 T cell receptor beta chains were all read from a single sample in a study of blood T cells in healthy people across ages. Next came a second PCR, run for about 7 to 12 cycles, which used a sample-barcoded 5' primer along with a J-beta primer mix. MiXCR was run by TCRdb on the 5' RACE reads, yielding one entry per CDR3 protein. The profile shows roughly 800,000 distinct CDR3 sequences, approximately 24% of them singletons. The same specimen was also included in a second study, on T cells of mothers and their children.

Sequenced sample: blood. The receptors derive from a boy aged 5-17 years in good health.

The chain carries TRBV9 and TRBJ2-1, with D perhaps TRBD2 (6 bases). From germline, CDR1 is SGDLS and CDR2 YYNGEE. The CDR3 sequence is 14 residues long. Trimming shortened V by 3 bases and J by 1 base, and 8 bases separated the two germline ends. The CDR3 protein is CASSEGTSYNEQFF. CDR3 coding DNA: TGTGCCAGCAGCGAGGGGACTTCCTACAATGAGCAGTTCTTC.

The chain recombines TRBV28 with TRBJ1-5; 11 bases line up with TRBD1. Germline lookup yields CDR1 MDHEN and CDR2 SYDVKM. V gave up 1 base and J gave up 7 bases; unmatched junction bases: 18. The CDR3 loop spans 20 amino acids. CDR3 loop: CASSLFRWDRGFPLDQPQHF. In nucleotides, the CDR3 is TGTGCCAGCAGTTTATTTAGGTGGGACAGGGGGTTCCCGTTGGACCAGCCCCAGCATTTT.

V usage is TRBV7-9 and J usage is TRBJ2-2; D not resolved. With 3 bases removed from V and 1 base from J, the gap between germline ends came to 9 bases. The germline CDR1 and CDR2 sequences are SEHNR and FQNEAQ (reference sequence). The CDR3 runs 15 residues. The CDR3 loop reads CASSFLQQNTGELFF. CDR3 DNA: TGTGCCAGCAGCTTCCTTCAACAGAACACCGGGGAGCTGTTTTTT.

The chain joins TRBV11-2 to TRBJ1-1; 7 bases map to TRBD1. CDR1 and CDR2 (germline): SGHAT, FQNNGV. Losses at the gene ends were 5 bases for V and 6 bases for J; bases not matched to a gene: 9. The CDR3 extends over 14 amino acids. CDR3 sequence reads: CASSTRQGLSEAFF. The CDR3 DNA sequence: TGTGCCAGCAGCACCAGACAGGGTTTGTCTGAAGCTTTCTTT.

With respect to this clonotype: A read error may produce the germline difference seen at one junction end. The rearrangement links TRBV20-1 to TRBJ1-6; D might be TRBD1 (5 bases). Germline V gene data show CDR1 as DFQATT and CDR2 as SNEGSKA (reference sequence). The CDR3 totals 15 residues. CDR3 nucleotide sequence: TGCAGTGCTACCGGCCCGAGACAGTATAATTCACCCCTCTACTTT. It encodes CSATGPRQYNSPLYF.

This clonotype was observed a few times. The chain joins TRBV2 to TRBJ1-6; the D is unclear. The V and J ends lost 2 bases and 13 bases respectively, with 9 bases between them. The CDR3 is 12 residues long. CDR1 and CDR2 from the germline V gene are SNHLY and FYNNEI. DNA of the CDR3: TGTGCCAGCAGTGAATCTAGTGGGCCCCTCCACTTT. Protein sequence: CASSESSGPLHF.